The subject of this entry is one T cell receptor (beta chain). Its antigen is currently unknown. This record comes from a study of cytomegalovirus exposure and HLA in healthy donors. Study-level findings and limits: Listed as cytomegalovirus-associated were 150 or so TCR beta chains. In vitro data verified a few CMV-associated chains as specific for CMV antigens.

From germline, CDR1 is MGHRA and CDR2 YSYEKL. The CDR3 is 14 amino acids. Trimming cost V 4 bases and J 7 bases, with 13 bases left between them. The method was immunoSEQ multiplex PCR; TCRdb's version includes in-frame clones alone and lacks a portion of them. The profile shows a few hundred thousand clones, 87% of them singletons. This chain uses TRBV4-1 with TRBJ1-4; D not resolved. This receptor was identified in a man between 18 and 35 years old in good health and CMV-seropositive. The sequenced material came from PBMCs. CDR3 nucleotides: TGCGCCAGCAGCCTTGCCGGCTATCCTGAAAAACTGTTTTTT. It codes for CASSLAGYPEKLFF.